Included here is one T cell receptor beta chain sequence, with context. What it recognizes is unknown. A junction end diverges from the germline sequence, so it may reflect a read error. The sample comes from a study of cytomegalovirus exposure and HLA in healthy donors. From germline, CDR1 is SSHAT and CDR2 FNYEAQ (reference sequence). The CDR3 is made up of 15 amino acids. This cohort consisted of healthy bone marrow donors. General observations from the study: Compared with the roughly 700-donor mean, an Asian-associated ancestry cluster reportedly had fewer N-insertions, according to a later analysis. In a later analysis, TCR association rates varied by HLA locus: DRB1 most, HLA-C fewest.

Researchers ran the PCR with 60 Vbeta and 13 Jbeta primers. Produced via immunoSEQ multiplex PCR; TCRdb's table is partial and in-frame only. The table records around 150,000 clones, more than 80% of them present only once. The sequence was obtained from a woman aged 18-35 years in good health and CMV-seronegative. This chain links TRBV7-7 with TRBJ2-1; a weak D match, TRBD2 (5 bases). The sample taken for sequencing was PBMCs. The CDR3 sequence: CASSLTGSSYNEQFF. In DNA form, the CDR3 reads TGTGCTAGCAGCCTGACTGGGAGCTCCTACAATGAGCAGTTCTTC. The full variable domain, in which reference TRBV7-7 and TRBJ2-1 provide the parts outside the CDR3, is GAGVSQSPRYKVTKRGQDVTLRCDPISSHATLYWYQQALGQGPEFLTYFNYEAQPDKSGLPSDRFSAERPEGSISTLTIQRTEQRDSAMYRCASSLTGSSYNEQFFGPGTRLTVL.